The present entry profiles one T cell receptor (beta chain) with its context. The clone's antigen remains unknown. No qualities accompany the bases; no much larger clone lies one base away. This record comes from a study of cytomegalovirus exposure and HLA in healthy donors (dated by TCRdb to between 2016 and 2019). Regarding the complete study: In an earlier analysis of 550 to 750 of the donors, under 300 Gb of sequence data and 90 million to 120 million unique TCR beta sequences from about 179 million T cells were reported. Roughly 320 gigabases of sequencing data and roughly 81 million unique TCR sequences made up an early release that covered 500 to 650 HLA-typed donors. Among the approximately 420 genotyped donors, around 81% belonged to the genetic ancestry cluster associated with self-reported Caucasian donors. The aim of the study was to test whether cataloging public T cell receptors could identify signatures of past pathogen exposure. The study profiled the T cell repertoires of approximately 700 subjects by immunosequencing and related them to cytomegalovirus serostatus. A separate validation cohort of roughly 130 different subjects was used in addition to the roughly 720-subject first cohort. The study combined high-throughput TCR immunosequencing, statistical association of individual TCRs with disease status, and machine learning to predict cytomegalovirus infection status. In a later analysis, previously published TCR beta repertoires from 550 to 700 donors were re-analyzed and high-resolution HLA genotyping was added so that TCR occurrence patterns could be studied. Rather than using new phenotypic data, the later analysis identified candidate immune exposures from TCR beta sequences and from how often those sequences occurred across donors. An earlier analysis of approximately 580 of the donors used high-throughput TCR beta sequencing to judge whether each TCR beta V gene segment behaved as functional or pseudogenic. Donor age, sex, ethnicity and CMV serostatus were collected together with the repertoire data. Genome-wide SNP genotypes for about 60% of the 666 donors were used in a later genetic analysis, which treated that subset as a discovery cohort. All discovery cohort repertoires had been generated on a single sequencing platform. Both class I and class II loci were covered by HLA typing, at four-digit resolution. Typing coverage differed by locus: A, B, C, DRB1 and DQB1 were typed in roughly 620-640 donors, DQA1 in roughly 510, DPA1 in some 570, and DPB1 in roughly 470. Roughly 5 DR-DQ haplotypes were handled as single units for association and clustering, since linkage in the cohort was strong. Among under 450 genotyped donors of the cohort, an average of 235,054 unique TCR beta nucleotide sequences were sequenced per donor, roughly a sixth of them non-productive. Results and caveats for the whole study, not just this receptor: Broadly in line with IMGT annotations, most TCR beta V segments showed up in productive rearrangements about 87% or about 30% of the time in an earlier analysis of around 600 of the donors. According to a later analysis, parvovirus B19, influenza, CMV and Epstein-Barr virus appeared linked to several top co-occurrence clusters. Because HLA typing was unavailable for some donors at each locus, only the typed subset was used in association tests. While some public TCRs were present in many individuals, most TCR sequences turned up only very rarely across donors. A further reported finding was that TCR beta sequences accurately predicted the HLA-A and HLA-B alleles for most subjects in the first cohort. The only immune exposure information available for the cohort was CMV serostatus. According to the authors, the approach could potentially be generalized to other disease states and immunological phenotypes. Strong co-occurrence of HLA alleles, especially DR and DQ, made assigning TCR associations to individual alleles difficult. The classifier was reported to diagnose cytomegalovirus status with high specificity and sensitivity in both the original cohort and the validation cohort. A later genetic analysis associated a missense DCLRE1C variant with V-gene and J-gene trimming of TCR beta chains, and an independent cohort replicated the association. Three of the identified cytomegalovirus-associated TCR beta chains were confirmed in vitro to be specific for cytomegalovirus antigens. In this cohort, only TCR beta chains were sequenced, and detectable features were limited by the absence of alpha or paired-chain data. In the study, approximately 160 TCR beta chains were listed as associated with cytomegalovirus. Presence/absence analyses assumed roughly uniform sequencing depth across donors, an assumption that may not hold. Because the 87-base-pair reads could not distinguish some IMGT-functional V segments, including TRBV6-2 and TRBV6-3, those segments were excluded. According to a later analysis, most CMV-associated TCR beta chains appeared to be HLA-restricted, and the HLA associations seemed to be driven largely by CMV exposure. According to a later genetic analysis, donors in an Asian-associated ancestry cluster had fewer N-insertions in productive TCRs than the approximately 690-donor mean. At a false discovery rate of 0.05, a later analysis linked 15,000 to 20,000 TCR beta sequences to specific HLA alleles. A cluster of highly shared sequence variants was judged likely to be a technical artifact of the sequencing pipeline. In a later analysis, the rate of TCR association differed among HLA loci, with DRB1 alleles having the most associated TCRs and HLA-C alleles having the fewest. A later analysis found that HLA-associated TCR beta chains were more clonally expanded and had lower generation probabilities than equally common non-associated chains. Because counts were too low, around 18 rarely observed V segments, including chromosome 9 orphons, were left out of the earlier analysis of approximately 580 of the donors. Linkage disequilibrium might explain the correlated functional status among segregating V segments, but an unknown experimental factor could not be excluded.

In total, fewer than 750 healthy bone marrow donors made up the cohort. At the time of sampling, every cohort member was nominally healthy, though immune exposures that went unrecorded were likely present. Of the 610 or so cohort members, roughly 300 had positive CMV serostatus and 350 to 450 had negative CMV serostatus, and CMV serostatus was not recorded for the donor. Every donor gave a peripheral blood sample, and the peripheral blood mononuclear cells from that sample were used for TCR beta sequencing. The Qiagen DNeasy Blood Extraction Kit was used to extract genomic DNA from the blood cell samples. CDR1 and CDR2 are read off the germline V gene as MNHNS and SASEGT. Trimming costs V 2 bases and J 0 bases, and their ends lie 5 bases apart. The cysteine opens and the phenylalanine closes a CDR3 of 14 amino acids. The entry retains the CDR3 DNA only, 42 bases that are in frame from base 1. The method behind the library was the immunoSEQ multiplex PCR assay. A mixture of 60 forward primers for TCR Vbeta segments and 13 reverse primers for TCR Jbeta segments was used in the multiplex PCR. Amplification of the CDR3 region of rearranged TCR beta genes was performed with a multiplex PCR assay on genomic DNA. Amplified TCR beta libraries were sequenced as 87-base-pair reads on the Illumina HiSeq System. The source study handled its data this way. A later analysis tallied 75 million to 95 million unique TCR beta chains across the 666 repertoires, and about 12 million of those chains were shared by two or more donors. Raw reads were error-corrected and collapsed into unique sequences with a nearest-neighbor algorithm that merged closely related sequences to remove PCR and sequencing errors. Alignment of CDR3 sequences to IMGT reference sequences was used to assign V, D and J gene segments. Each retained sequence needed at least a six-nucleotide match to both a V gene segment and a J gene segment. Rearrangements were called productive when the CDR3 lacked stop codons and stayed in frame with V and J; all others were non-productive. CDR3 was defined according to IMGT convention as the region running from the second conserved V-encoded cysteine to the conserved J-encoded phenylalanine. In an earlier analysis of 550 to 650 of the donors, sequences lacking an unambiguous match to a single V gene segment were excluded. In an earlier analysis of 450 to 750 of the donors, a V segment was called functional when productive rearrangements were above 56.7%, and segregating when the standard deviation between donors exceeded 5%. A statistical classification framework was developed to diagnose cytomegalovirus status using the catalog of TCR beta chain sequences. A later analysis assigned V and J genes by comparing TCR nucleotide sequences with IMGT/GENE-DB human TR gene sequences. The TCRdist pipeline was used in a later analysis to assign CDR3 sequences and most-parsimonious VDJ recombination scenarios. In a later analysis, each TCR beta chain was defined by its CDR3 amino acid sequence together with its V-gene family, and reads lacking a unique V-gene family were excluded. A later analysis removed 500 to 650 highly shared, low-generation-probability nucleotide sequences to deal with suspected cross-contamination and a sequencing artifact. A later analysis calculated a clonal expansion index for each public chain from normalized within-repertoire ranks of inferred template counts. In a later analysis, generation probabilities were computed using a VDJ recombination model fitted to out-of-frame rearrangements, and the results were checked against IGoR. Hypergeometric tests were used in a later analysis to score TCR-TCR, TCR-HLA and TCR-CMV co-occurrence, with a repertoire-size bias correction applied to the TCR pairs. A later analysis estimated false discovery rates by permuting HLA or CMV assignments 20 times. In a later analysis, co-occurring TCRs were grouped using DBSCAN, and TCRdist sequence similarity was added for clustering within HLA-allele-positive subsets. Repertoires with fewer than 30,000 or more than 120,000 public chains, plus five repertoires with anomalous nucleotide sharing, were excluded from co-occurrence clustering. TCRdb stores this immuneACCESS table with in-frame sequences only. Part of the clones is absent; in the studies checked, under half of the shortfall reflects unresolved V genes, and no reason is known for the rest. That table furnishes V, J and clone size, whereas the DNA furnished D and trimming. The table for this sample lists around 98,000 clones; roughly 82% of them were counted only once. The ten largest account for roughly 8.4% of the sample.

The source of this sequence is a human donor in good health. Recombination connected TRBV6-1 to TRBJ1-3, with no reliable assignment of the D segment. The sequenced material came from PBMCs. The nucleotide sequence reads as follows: TGTGCCAGCAGTGAATCAGGCTCTGGAAACACCATATATTTT. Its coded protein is CASSESGSGNTIYF.